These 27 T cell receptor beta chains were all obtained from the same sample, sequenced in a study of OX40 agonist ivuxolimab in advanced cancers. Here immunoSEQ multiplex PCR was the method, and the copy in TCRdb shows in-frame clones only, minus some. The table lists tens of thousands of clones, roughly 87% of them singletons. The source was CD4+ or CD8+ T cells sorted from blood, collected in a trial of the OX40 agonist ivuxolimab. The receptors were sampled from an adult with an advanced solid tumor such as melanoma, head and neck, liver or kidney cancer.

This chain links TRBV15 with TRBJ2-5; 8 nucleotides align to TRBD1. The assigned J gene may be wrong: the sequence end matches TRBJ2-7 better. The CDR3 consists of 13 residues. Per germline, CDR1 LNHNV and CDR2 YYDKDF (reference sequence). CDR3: CATSQTGAHEQYF. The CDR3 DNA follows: TGTGCCACCAGCCAGACAGGGGCACACGAGCAGTACTTC.

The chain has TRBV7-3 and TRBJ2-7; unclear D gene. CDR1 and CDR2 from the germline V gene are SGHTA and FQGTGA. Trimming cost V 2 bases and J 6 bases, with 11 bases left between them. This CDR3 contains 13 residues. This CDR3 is CASSLGPLAEQYF. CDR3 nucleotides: TGTGCCAGCAGCTTAGGACCTCTGGCCGAGCAGTACTTC.

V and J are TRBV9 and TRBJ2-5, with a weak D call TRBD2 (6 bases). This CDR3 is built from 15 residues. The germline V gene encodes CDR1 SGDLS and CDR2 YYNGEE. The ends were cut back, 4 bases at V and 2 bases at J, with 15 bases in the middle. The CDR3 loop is CASSSRSREQETQYF. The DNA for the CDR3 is TGTGCCAGCAGCTCGAGAAGTCGGGAGCAAGAGACCCAGTACTTC. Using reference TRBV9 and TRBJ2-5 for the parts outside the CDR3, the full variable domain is DSGVTQTPKHLITATGQRVTLRCSPRSGDLSVYWYQQSLDQGLQFLIQYYNGEERAKGNILERFSAQQFPDLHSELNLSSLELGDSALYFCASSSRSREQETQYFGPGTRLLVL.

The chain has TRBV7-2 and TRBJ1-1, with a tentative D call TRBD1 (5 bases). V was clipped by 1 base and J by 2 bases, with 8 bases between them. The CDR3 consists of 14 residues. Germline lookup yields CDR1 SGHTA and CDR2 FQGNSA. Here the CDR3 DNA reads TGTGCCAGCAGCTTAGTTCAGGGTAACACTGAAGCTTTCTTT. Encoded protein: CASSLVQGNTEAFF.

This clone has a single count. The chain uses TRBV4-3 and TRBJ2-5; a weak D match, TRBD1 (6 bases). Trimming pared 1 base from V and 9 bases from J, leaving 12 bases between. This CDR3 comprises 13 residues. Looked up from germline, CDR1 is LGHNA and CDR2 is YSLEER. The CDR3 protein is CASSQGGREAQYF. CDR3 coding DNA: TGCGCCAGCAGCCAAGGGGGGCGTGAGGCCCAGTACTTC.

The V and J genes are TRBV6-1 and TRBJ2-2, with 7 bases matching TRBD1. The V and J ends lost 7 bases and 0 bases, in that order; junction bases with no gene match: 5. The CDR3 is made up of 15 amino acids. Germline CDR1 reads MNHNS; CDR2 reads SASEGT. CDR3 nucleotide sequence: TGTGCCAGCATCCTGGGACAGTCGAACACCGGGGAGCTGTTTTTT. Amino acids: CASILGQSNTGELFF.

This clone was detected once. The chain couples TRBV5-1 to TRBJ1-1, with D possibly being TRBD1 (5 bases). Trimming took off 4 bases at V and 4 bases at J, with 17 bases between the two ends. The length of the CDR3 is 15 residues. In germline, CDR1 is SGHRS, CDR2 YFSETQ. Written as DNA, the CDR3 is TGCGCCAGCAGCCCCGAACACAGGCGAACCACTGAAGCTTTCTTT. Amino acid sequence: CASSPEHRRTTEAFF.

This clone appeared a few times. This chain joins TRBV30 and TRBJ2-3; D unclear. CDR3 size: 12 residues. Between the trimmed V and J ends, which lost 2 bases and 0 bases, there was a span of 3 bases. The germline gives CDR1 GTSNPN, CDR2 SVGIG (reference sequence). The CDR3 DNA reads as TGTGCCTGGAGTTTCAGCACAGATACGCAGTATTTT. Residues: CAWSFSTDTQYF.

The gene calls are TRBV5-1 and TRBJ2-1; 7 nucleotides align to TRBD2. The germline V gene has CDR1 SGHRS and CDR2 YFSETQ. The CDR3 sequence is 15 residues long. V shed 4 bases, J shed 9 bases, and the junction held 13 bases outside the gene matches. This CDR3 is CASSPGRTSSGEQFF. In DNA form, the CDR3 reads TGCGCCAGCAGCCCGGGGAGGACTAGTTCCGGTGAGCAGTTCTTC.

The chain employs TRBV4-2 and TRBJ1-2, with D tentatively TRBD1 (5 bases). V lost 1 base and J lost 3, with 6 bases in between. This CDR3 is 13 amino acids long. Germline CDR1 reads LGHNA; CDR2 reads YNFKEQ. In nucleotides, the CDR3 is TGTGCCAGCAGCCAAGGGGGGGACTATGGCTACACCTTC. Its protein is CASSQGGDYGYTF.

The CDR3 spells CASSSNGGTETQYF. In DNA, the CDR3 is TGTGCCAGTAGTTCAAATGGTGGAACAGAGACCCAGTACTTC. This sequence joins TRBV19 and TRBJ2-5; no clear D. V was pared by 5 bases and J by 4 bases, with 14 bases between. CDR1 LNHDA and CDR2 SQIVND come from the germline V gene (reference sequence). The CDR3 has 14 amino acids.

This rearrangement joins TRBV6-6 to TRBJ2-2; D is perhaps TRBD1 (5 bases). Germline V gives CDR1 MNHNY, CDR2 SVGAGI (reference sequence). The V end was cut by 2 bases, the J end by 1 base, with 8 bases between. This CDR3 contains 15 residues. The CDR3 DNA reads TGTGCCAGCAGTTACCCCGGACAGAACACCGGGGAGCTGTTTTTT. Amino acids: CASSYPGQNTGELFF.

The CDR3 DNA sequence: TGTGCCAGCAGCTTTAAAAACAGGAACACTGAAGCTTTCTTT. This gives the protein CASSFKNRNTEAFF. The chain recombines TRBV7-8 with TRBJ1-1, with D unclear. CDR3 length: 14 residues. The V end was cut by 3 bases, the J end by 1 base, with 9 bases between. The V gene's germline CDR1 is SGHVS and CDR2 FQNEAQ.

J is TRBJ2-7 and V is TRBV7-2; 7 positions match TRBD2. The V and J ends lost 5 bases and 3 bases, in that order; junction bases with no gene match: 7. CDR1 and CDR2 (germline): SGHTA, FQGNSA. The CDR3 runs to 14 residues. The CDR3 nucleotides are TGTGCCAGCAGCCGAACAGCTAGCGGCTACGAGCAGTACTTC. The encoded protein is CASSRTASGYEQYF.

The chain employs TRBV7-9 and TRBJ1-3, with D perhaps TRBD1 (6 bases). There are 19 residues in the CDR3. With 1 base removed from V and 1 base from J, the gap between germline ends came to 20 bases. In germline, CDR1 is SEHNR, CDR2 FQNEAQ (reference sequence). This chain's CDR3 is CASSLVGRGKRQSGNTIYF. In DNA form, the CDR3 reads TGTGCCAGCAGCTTAGTTGGCAGGGGTAAGCGACAGTCTGGAAACACCATATATTTT.

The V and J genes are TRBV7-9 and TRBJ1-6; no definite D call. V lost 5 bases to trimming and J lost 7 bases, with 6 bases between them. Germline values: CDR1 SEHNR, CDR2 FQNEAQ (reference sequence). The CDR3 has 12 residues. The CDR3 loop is CASSPGNSPLHF. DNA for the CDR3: TGTGCCAGCAGCCCCGGGAATTCACCCCTCCACTTT.

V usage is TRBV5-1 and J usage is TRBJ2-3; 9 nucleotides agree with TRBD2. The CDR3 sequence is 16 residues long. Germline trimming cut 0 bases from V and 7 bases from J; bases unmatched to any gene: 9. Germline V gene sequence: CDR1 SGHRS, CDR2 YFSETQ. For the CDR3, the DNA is TGCGCCAGCAGCTTGGATGCGGGGGGGAGCCCTAATACGCAGTATTTT. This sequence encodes CASSLDAGGSPNTQYF.

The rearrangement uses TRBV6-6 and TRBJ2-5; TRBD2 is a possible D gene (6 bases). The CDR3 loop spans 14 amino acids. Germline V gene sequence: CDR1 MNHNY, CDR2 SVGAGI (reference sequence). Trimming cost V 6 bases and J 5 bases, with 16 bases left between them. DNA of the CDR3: TGTGCCAGCAGCTCACCCCCTAGCGCGGAGACCCAGTACTTC. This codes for CASSSPPSAETQYF.

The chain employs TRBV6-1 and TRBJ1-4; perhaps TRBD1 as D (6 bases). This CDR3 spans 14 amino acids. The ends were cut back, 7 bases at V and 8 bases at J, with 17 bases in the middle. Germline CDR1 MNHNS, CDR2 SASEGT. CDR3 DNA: TGTGCCAGCAAGGCAGGGGAACTGAGAGAAAAACTGTTTTTT. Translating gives CASKAGELREKLFF.

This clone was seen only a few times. The CDR3 sequence: CASSGLTGDNEQFF. CDR3 DNA sequence: TGTGCCAGCAGTGGACTTACAGGAGACAATGAGCAGTTCTTC. The chain is built from TRBV9 and TRBJ2-1, with D perhaps given as TRBD1 or TRBD2 (5 bases each). The V gene's germline CDR1 is SGDLS and CDR2 YYNGEE. V lost 5 bases, J lost 5 bases, and 14 bases lay in between. The CDR3 consists of 14 residues.

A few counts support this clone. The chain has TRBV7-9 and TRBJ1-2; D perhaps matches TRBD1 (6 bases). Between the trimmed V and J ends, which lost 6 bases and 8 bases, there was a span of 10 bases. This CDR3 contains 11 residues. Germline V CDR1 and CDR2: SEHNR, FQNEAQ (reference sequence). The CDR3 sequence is CASRQGEGYTF. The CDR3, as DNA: TGTGCCAGCAGACAGGGTGAGGGCTACACCTTC.

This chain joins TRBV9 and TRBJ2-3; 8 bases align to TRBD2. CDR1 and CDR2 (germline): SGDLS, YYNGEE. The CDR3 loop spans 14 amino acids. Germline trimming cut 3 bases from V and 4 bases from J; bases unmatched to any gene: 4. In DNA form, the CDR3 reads TGTGCCAGCAGCGACACTAGCGGATCAGATACGCAGTATTTT. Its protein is CASSDTSGSDTQYF.

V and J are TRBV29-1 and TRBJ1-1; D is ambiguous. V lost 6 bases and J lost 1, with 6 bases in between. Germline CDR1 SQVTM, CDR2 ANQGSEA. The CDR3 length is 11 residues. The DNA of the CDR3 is TGCAGCGTGGGGAAGAACACTGAAGCTTTCTTT. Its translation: CSVGKNTEAFF.

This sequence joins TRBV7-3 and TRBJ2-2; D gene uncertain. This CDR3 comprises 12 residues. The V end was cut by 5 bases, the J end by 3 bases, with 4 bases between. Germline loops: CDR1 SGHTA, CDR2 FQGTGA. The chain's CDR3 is CASSRHTGELFF. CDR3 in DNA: TGTGCCAGCAGCCGTCACACCGGGGAGCTGTTTTTT.

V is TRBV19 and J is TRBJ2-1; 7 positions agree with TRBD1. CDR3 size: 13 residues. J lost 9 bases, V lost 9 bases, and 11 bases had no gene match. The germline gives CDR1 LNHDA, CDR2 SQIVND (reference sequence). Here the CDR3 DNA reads TGTGCCAGCTATAAGGGGGCAGGTGGTGAGCAGTTCTTC. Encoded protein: CASYKGAGGEQFF.

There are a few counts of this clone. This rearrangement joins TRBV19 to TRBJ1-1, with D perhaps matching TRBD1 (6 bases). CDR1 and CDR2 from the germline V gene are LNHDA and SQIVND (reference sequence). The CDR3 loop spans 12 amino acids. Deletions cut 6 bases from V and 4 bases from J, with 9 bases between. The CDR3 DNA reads TGTGCCAGTAGCAGGGGAGTCACTGAAGCTTTCTTT. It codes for CASSRGVTEAFF.

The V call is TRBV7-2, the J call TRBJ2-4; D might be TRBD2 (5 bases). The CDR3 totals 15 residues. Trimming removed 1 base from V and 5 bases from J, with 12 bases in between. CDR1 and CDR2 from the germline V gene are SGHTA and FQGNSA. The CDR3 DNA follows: TGTGCCAGCAGCTTAGTCCGGGGTTGGGAAAACATTCAGTACTTC. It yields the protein CASSLVRGWENIQYF.